This T cell receptor (beta chain) was recovered during a study of cytomegalovirus exposure and HLA in healthy donors. The PCR used 60 Vbeta and 13 Jbeta primers. Generated by immunoSEQ multiplex PCR, the TCRdb table keeps only in-frame clones and is missing some. The sample comprises roughly 120,000 clones, approximately 9.4% of which are singletons, and 3% rests with the top ten. This clone was observed a handful of times. The germline V gene has CDR1 SNHLY and CDR2 FYNNEI. The CDR3 is 11 amino acids. V was trimmed by 6 bases and J by 2 bases, leaving 5 bases between them. The chain is built from TRBV2 and TRBJ2-7; D remains ambiguous. The TCR comes from a man aged 25 to 40 in good health and CMV-seronegative. Sequencing was performed on PBMCs. The CDR3 DNA reads as TGTGCCAGCAGCGTTACCTACGAGCAGTACTTC. Its protein product is CASSVTYEQYF.